Listed below are T cell receptor beta chains from one sample, sequenced in a study of control samples from healthy donors and cancer patients. Libraries were prepared by immunoSEQ multiplex PCR; TCRdb keeps only in-frame clonotypes and omits some of them. This sample has fewer than 70,000 clones, with approximately 80% found just once. The sequencing sample was made of PBMCs. The receptors shown here come from a woman between 45 and 60 years old with lung cancer. Both conserved end residues are part of each CDR3. Each record gives: clone size, V gene, D gene, J gene, CDR3 protein, CDR3 DNA. A D gene is named only where the DNA matches it firmly. Clone size appears in some rows only: once, few, many, or a class for an expanded clone.

size: .
V: TRBV11-2
D: .
J: TRBJ1-2
CDR3: CASSLSSGMSGYTF
DNA: TGTGCCAGCAGCTTAAGTTCGGGCATGTCTGGCTACACCTTC

size: .
V: TRBV5-1
D: TRBD1
J: TRBJ1-1
CDR3: CASSGQANTEAFF
DNA: TGCGCCAGCAGCGGACAGGCTAACACTGAAGCTTTCTTT

size: .
V: TRBV6-2/TRBV6-3
D: .
J: TRBJ1-2
CDR3: CASSYSRLGGYTF
DNA: TGTGCCAGCAGTTACTCAAGGCTCGGGGGCTACACCTTC

size: .
V: TRBV7-9
D: .
J: TRBJ2-6
CDR3: CASSSGTRHSGANVLTF
DNA: TGTGCCAGCAGCTCCGGGACAAGGCACTCTGGGGCCAACGTCCTGACTTTC

size: few
V: TRBV6-2/TRBV6-3
D: .
J: TRBJ1-1
CDR3: CASSSQVSTEAFF
DNA: TGTGCCAGCAGTTCACAGGTTAGCACTGAAGCTTTCTTT

size: .
V: TRBV2
D: .
J: TRBJ1-1
CDR3: CASSALDGNTEAFF
DNA: TGTGCCAGCAGTGCCCTAGACGGGAACACTGAAGCTTTCTTT

size: few
V: TRBV11-3
D: TRBD2
J: TRBJ2-5
CDR3: CASSLGAGGQETQYF
DNA: TGTGCCAGCAGCTTAGGGGCGGGGGGCCAAGAGACCCAGTACTTC

size: .
V: TRBV11-3
D: .
J: TRBJ1-1
CDR3: CASSVGASEAFF
DNA: TGTGCCAGCAGCGTCGGTGCTTCTGAAGCTTTCTTT

size: .
V: TRBV10-1
D: .
J: TRBJ1-1
CDR3: CASSEDRNTEAFF
DNA: TGCGCCAGCAGTGAGGACAGAAACACTGAAGCTTTCTTT

size: .
V: TRBV28
D: TRBD1
J: TRBJ1-5
CDR3: CAGSSIRDRGGSQPQHF
DNA: TGTGCCGGCAGTTCAATAAGGGACAGGGGAGGAAGTCAGCCCCAGCATTTT

size: .
V: TRBV29-1
D: .
J: TRBJ1-1
CDR3: CSVVGGFGGTEAFF
DNA: TGCAGCGTTGTAGGAGGATTTGGCGGCACTGAAGCTTTCTTT

size: .
V: TRBV6-2/TRBV6-3
D: .
J: TRBJ1-5
CDR3: CASSPHGIRQPQHF
DNA: TGTGCCAGCAGCCCCCATGGTATTAGACAGCCCCAGCATTTT

size: few
V: TRBV3-1/TRBV3-2
D: TRBD2
J: TRBJ2-1
CDR3: CASSGSSGSYLGHEQFF
DNA: TGTGCCAGCAGCGGATCTAGCGGGAGCTACCTAGGGCATGAGCAGTTCTTC

size: .
V: TRBV19
D: TRBD2
J: TRBJ2-5
CDR3: CASKRLASLETQYF
DNA: TGTGCCAGTAAGCGACTAGCGTCCCTAGAGACCCAGTACTTC

size: .
V: TRBV9
D: .
J: TRBJ1-1
CDR3: CASSFTGTEAFF
DNA: TGTGCCAGCAGCTTTACGGGCACTGAAGCTTTCTTT

size: .
V: TRBV5-6
D: .
J: TRBJ1-1
CDR3: CASRIQGSTEAFF
DNA: TGTGCCAGCAGAATTCAGGGCAGCACTGAAGCTTTCTTT

size: once
V: TRBV29-1
D: TRBD1
J: TRBJ1-2
CDR3: CSVEKTGGIYGYGYTF
DNA: TGCAGCGTTGAAAAAACAGGGGGCATTTACGGCTATGGCTACACCTTC

size: .
V: TRBV24-1
D: .
J: TRBJ2-1
CDR3: CATSERGQQGNEQFF
DNA: TGTGCCACCAGTGAACGGGGCCAACAGGGTAATGAGCAGTTCTTC

size: .
V: TRBV4-3
D: .
J: TRBJ2-2
CDR3: CASSFQGPGELFF
DNA: TGCGCCAGCAGCTTTCAGGGGCCCGGGGAGCTGTTTTTT

size: .
V: TRBV28
D: TRBD2
J: TRBJ2-7
CDR3: CASSSGGSSYEQYF
DNA: TGTGCCAGCAGTTCGGGGGGATCCTCCTACGAGCAGTACTTC

size: .
V: TRBV7-9
D: TRBD2
J: TRBJ2-1
CDR3: CASSSASLAVNEQFF
DNA: TGTGCCAGCAGCTCGGCCTCACTAGCGGTGAATGAGCAGTTCTTC

size: .
V: TRBV9
D: .
J: TRBJ2-3
CDR3: CASSLTLAGGGTDTQYF
DNA: TGTGCCAGCAGCTTAACATTGGCGGGTGGGGGCACAGATACGCAGTATTTT

size: .
V: TRBV2
D: .
J: TRBJ1-5
CDR3: CASTIRGGSNQPQHF
DNA: TGTGCCAGCACCATTCGGGGCGGGAGCAATCAGCCCCAGCATTTT

size: once
V: TRBV24-1
D: .
J: TRBJ1-4
CDR3: CATSGQENEKLFF
DNA: TGTGCCACCAGTGGACAGGAAAATGAAAAACTGTTTTTT

size: once
V: TRBV14
D: .
J: TRBJ1-1
CDR3: CASSPRMLNTEAFF
DNA: TGTGCCAGCAGCCCAAGAATGCTGAACACTGAAGCTTTCTTT

size: .
V: TRBV5-1
D: .
J: TRBJ2-1
CDR3: CASSLGASSYNEQFF
DNA: TGCGCCAGCAGCTTGGGAGCGAGCTCCTACAATGAGCAGTTCTTC

size: .
V: TRBV27
D: .
J: TRBJ1-5
CDR3: CASSSYLGGRTQPQHF
DNA: TGTGCCAGCAGTTCATATCTGGGGGGGAGGACTCAGCCCCAGCATTTT

size: .
V: TRBV29-1
D: .
J: TRBJ1-5
CDR3: CSVGASSNQPQHF
DNA: TGCAGCGTTGGAGCCTCTAGCAATCAGCCCCAGCATTTT

size: once
V: TRBV7-9
D: TRBD1
J: TRBJ2-1
CDR3: CASSPSRGLKQFF
DNA: TGTGCCAGCAGCCCGTCGAGGGGGCTGAAGCAGTTCTTC

size: .
V: TRBV5-6
D: TRBD1
J: TRBJ2-1
CDR3: CASSFRDRGPNEQFF
DNA: TGTGCCAGCAGCTTCCGGGACAGGGGTCCAAATGAGCAGTTCTTC

size: .
V: TRBV2
D: .
J: TRBJ1-1
CDR3: CANPWGTEAFF
DNA: TGTGCCAACCCTTGGGGTACTGAAGCTTTCTTT

size: .
V: TRBV5-6
D: .
J: TRBJ1-1
CDR3: CASSSQGYTEAFF
DNA: TGTGCCAGCAGCTCTCAGGGGTACACTGAAGCTTTCTTT

size: .
V: TRBV5-6
D: .
J: TRBJ1-1
CDR3: CASSPVGEGTEAFF
DNA: TGTGCCAGCAGCCCGGTGGGGGAAGGAACTGAAGCTTTCTTT

size: .
V: TRBV2
D: .
J: TRBJ1-1
CDR3: CASIETGGTEAFF
DNA: TGTGCCAGCATCGAGACTGGGGGCACTGAAGCTTTCTTT

size: .
V: TRBV2
D: .
J: TRBJ1-1
CDR3: CASSEARTAEAFF
DNA: TGTGCCAGCAGTGAAGCGAGGACAGCTGAAGCTTTCTTT

size: .
V: TRBV6-5
D: .
J: TRBJ1-1
CDR3: CASGSDRGAEAFF
DNA: TGTGCCAGCGGTTCGGACAGAGGCGCTGAAGCTTTCTTT

size: .
V: TRBV12-3/TRBV12-4
D: .
J: TRBJ2-7
CDR3: CASSLSGVYEQYF
DNA: TGTGCCAGCAGTTTAAGCGGAGTCTACGAGCAGTACTTC

size: .
V: TRBV9
D: TRBD1
J: TRBJ2-5
CDR3: CASSVATGPAETQYF
DNA: TGTGCCAGCAGCGTAGCGACAGGGCCAGCGGAGACCCAGTACTTC

size: few
V: TRBV19
D: .
J: TRBJ1-2
CDR3: CASSLGALYGYTF
DNA: TGTGCCAGTAGTTTGGGGGCCCTCTATGGCTACACCTTC

size: .
V: TRBV4-2
D: TRBD1
J: TRBJ1-4
CDR3: CASSQSTGVELFF
DNA: TGTGCCAGCAGCCAGTCGACAGGGGTGGAACTGTTTTTT

size: .
V: TRBV6-1
D: .
J: TRBJ2-1
CDR3: CASNTDGPYNEQFF
DNA: TGTGCCAGCAATACCGACGGACCCTACAATGAGCAGTTCTTC

size: .
V: TRBV10-1
D: .
J: TRBJ2-3
CDR3: CASSDHDNTESTDTQYF
DNA: TGCGCCAGCAGTGACCACGACAACACGGAAAGCACAGATACGCAGTATTTT

size: .
V: TRBV5-1
D: TRBD1
J: TRBJ2-2
CDR3: CASRPGQVHYTGELFF
DNA: TGCGCCAGCAGACCCGGACAGGTTCACTACACCGGGGAGCTGTTTTTT

size: .
V: TRBV19
D: .
J: TRBJ2-2
CDR3: CASSQSPGELFF
DNA: TGTGCCAGTAGTCAAAGTCCCGGGGAGCTGTTTTTT

size: .
V: TRBV27
D: TRBD1
J: TRBJ2-7
CDR3: CASSLKETGYEQYF
DNA: TGTGCCAGCAGTTTAAAGGAGACAGGGTACGAGCAGTACTTC

size: .
V: TRBV24-1
D: .
J: TRBJ1-1
CDR3: CATSDLASRGAFF
DNA: TGTGCCACCAGTGATTTGGCTTCCCGGGGAGCTTTCTTT

size: .
V: TRBV7-3
D: .
J: TRBJ2-2
CDR3: CASSQLMGPTGELFF
DNA: TGTGCCAGCAGCCAGTTAATGGGGCCGACCGGGGAGCTGTTTTTT